The 8 T cell receptor beta chains below were found in one sample sequenced in a study of OX40 agonist ivuxolimab in advanced cancers. Here immunoSEQ multiplex PCR was the method, and the copy in TCRdb shows in-frame clones only, minus some. The sample has fewer than 80,000 clones; approximately 83% are singletons. The sample consisted of CD4+ or CD8+ T cells sorted from blood, taken in a trial of the OX40 agonist ivuxolimab. Receptors were obtained from an adult with an advanced solid tumor such as melanoma, head and neck, liver or kidney cancer.

In this sample, this clone turned up once. The V and J genes are TRBV19 and TRBJ1-6; 8 bases line up with TRBD1. The J segment lost 7 bases and the V segment lost 1 base, leaving 9 bases of the junction unmatched. Germline V CDR1 and CDR2: LNHDA, SQIVND (reference sequence). The CDR3 is 17 residues long. The CDR3 region is CASSIAPTGAGNSPLHF. DNA of the CDR3: TGTGCCAGTAGTATAGCTCCGACAGGGGCAGGCAATTCACCCCTCCACTTT.

The CDR3 region is CSVVGTDTYEQYF. The CDR3 nucleotides read TGCAGCGTTGTTGGGACAGATACCTACGAGCAGTACTTC. The chain is built from TRBV29-1 and TRBJ2-7, with 7 bases fitting TRBD1. V gave up 4 bases and J gave up 2 bases; unmatched junction bases: 5. The CDR3 contains 13 residues. Germline lookup yields CDR1 SQVTM and CDR2 ANQGSEA.

V usage is TRBV23-1 and J usage is TRBJ2-3; 7 bases match TRBD2. TRBV23-1 is noted as an ORF with a role that remains uncertain. Unmatched junction bases numbered 15, after V lost 6 bases and J lost 0 bases. CDR3 size: 18 residues. The CDR3 loop reads CASSPSEESSGSTDTQYF. The CDR3 DNA sequence: TGCGCCAGCAGCCCCTCGGAGGAAAGTAGCGGGAGCACAGATACGCAGTATTTT.

This clone appeared a single time. The chain recombines TRBV10-1 with TRBJ2-3, with D tentatively TRBD2 (7 bases). CDR3 length: 14 residues. Germline CDR1 WNHNN, CDR2 SYGVQD (reference sequence). The V end lost 5 bases, the J end lost 4 bases, and 13 bases lay between the germline ends. CDR3 amino acids: CASSKGGDADTQYF. Here the CDR3 DNA reads TGCGCCAGCAGTAAAGGGGGGGACGCAGATACGCAGTATTTT.

The genes are TRBV10-1 and TRBJ2-1; TRBD2 is a possible D gene (5 bases). The germline V gene has CDR1 WNHNN and CDR2 SYGVQD (reference sequence). Deletions cut 7 bases from V and 0 bases from J, with 10 bases between. The CDR3 length is 14 residues. The DNA of the CDR3 is TGCGCCAGCATGGGAGAAGACTCCTACAATGAGCAGTTCTTC. It translates to CASMGEDSYNEQFF.

The sample holds one count of this clone. The rearrangement links TRBV6-1 to TRBJ2-7, with D possibly called TRBD1 or TRBD2 (5 bases each). V was shortened by 7 bases and J by 0 bases, with 13 bases between the two germline ends. Germline CDR1 is MNHNS and CDR2 is SASEGT. The CDR3 has 14 residues. In DNA form, the CDR3 reads TGTGCCAGCAATAGGGACCGAGTCTCCTACGAGCAGTACTTC. Its translation: CASNRDRVSYEQYF.

J is TRBJ1-1 and V is TRBV6-6; 10 bases match TRBD1. In germline, CDR1 is MNHNY, CDR2 SVGAGI (reference sequence). The CDR3 sequence is 15 residues long. V lost 2 bases, J lost 8 bases, and 8 bases stayed unmatched. CDR3 protein: CASSYTSDRGLEAFF. The CDR3 DNA reads as TGTGCCAGCAGTTACACATCTGACAGGGGGCTAGAAGCTTTCTTT.

This rearrangement joins TRBV30 to TRBJ2-3; D may match TRBD1 or TRBD2 (5 bases each). CDR3 length equals 14 residues. CDR1 and CDR2 (germline): GTSNPN, SVGIG (reference sequence). With 5 bases removed from V and 6 bases from J, the gap between germline ends came to 18 bases. The CDR3 DNA follows: TGTGCCTGGGAACGGGACGGAGCAGGGGATACGCAGTATTTT. Its translation is CAWERDGAGDTQYF.